Below are 28 T cell receptor beta chains sequenced from a single sample in a study of T cell responses to AZD1222 COVID-19 vaccine. TCRdb's copy holds only in-frame clones and misses some; the assay was immunoSEQ multiplex PCR. The sample has around 130,000 clones; roughly 90% are singletons. This material consisted of peripheral blood, taken 28 days after the second AZD1222 dose. The source is an adult who received the AZD1222 COVID-19 vaccine.

The CDR3 sequence is CAILGANVLTF. Written as DNA, the CDR3 is TGTGCCATCCTCGGGGCCAACGTCCTGACTTTC. The rearrangement links TRBV2 to TRBJ2-6; D is ambiguous. CDR1 and CDR2 from the germline V gene are SNHLY and FYNNEI. The CDR3 loop spans 11 amino acids. Trimming cost V 10 bases and J 4 bases, with 5 bases left between them.

The V gene is TRBV25-1, the J gene TRBJ1-6, with no clear D. Germline CDR1 is MGHDK and CDR2 is SYGVNS. This CDR3 region has 16 residues. Trimming removed 8 bases from V and 0 bases from J, with 14 bases in between. In nucleotides, the CDR3 is TGTGCCAGCTCCCCAGCGGGCTTCTCCTATAATTCACCCCTCCACTTT. Protein: CASSPAGFSYNSPLHF.

The chain links TRBV19 to TRBJ2-5; 8 bases fit TRBD1. Germline V CDR1 and CDR2: LNHDA, SQIVND (reference sequence). The CDR3 is 13 residues long. J lost 9 bases, V lost 0 bases, and 3 bases had no gene match. The CDR3 coding sequence is TGTGCCAGTAGTATAGACAGGGGGCGGGCCCAGTACTTC. This encodes CASSIDRGRAQYF.

The CDR3 nucleotides read TGTGCCAGCAGCCCCGGACAGGCCCCGGGGGAGCAGTACTTC. Translating it yields CASSPGQAPGEQYF. This sequence joins TRBV28 and TRBJ2-7; 7 nucleotides line up with TRBD1. This CDR3 comprises 14 residues. Germline loops: CDR1 MDHEN, CDR2 SYDVKM. Trimming at V came to 6 bases and at J to 7 bases, leaving 12 bases not matched to a gene.

This chain connects TRBV7-3 to TRBJ1-2; TRBD1 aligns across 8 bases. This CDR3 has 18 amino acids. In germline, CDR1 is SGHTA, CDR2 FQGTGA. V was pared by 0 bases and J by 0 bases, with 9 bases of the junction left unmatched. This CDR3 is CASSLTGTGGPTNYGYTF. The DNA for the CDR3 is TGTGCCAGCAGCTTAACGGGAACAGGGGGGCCTACTAACTATGGCTACACCTTC.

The chain has TRBV2 and TRBJ1-5; no reliable D call. Trimming removed 4 bases from V and 4 bases from J, with 11 bases in between. The CDR3 is 14 amino acids. CDR1 and CDR2 from the germline V gene are SNHLY and FYNNEI. DNA for the CDR3: TGTGCCAGCAGTGTTGGCAGAATTAATCAGCCCCAGCATTTT. Its protein product is CASSVGRINQPQHF.

The rearrangement joins TRBV7-2 to TRBJ2-7, with 11 bases identical to TRBD2. The CDR3 has 15 amino acids. Germline V CDR1 and CDR2: SGHTA, FQGNSA. After removal of 2 bases from V and 3 bases from J, the junction contained 3 bases not matched to a gene. The CDR3 nucleotides are TGTGCCAGCAGCTTATCGACTAGCGGGGACTACGAGCAGTACTTC. Amino acid sequence: CASSLSTSGDYEQYF.

The chain joins TRBV19 to TRBJ1-1, with D maybe TRBD1 (5 bases). The V gene's germline CDR1 is LNHDA and CDR2 SQIVND (reference sequence). The CDR3 is made up of 16 amino acids. The ends were cut back, 5 bases at V and 10 bases at J, with 26 bases in the middle. CDR3 sequence (DNA): TGTGCCAGTAGTTTCGGGGTAGGGGCCCCACAGAATAGAGCTTTCTTT. Its protein product is CASSFGVGAPQNRAFF.

The CDR3 spells CASSLSSNQPQHF. CDR3 nucleotides: TGTGCCAGCAGCTTATCTAGCAATCAGCCCCAGCATTTT. The chain recombines TRBV5-5 with TRBJ1-5; D remains unclear. V lost 2 bases and J 0 bases, leaving 3 bases between the germline ends. This CDR3 contains 13 residues. Germline V lookup: CDR1 SGHKS, CDR2 YYEKEE (reference sequence). The entire variable domain, with the rest obtained from reference TRBV5-5 and TRBJ1-5, is as follows: DAGVTQSPTHLIKTRGQQVTLRCSPISGHKSVSWYQQVLGQGPQFIFQYYEKEERGRGNFPDRFSARQFPNYSSELNVNALLLGDSALYLCASSLSSNQPQHFGDGTRLSIL.

The rearrangement links TRBV11-2 to TRBJ2-5; 7 positions agree with TRBD2. J gave up 5 bases and V 3 bases, and 9 bases lay outside the gene matches. Germline assignment: CDR1 SGHAT and CDR2 FQNNGV. CDR3 size: 15 residues. Here the CDR3 DNA reads TGTGCCAGCAGCTTTAGGGCGGGAGACTTGGAGACCCAGTACTTC. Its protein is CASSFRAGDLETQYF.

The V call is TRBV7-2, the J call TRBJ1-3; 9 nucleotides line up with TRBD1. With V trimmed by 5 bases and J by 2 bases, 7 bases remained unmatched. CDR3 length: 16 residues. Germline V gives CDR1 SGHTA, CDR2 FQGNSA. The CDR3 DNA is TGTGCCAGCAGCCCTACAGGGGGCGTCGCTGGAAACACCATATATTTT. Its protein is CASSPTGGVAGNTIYF.

V and J are TRBV12-3 or TRBV12-4 and TRBJ2-1, with D maybe TRBD2 (6 bases). The CDR3 sequence is 12 residues long. The V and J ends lost 6 bases and 3 bases respectively, with 6 bases between them. The CDR3 here is CASRTSYNEQFF. CDR3 sequence (DNA): TGTGCCAGCAGGACTAGCTACAATGAGCAGTTCTTC.

The chain recombines TRBV6-5 with TRBJ2-1, with D perhaps being TRBD1 or TRBD2 (7 bases each). Germline V gene data show CDR1 as MNHEY and CDR2 as SVGAGI. V was shortened by 6 bases and J by 11 bases, with 23 bases between the two germline ends. This CDR3 has 15 amino acids. CDR3 amino acids: CASSFQGGAGRQQFF. Here the CDR3 DNA reads TGTGCCAGCAGCTTTCAGGGGGGCGCCGGGAGGCAGCAGTTCTTC.

The chain employs TRBV7-3 and TRBJ1-3; D perhaps matches TRBD1 (5 bases). V lost 4 bases and J 2 bases, leaving 6 bases between the germline ends. Germline V lookup: CDR1 SGHTA, CDR2 FQGTGA. CDR3 length: 13 amino acids. The CDR3 sequence: CASSWGAGNTIYF. In DNA, the CDR3 is TGTGCCAGCAGCTGGGGGGCTGGAAACACCATATATTTT.

The chain employs TRBV30 and TRBJ1-1, with D hard to call. Germline values: CDR1 GTSNPN, CDR2 SVGIG (reference sequence). V was shortened by 2 bases and J by 6 bases, with 13 bases between the two germline ends. This CDR3 is 13 amino acids long. CDR3 DNA sequence: TGTGCCTGGAGTATGCGAGTCGGGGCTGAAGCTTTCTTT. Amino acid sequence: CAWSMRVGAEAFF.

The V call is TRBV6-1, the J call TRBJ2-5; the match to TRBD2 covers 10 bases. This CDR3 comprises 17 residues. With V trimmed by 1 base and J by 8 bases, 13 bases remained unmatched. Germline-derived CDR1 and CDR2 are MNHNS and SASEGT. The CDR3 loop is CASSEDWSGRGAATQYF. The CDR3 DNA sequence: TGTGCCAGCAGTGAAGATTGGAGCGGGAGGGGCGCGGCCACCCAGTACTTC.

The CDR3 bases are TGTGCCAGTAGTCCTGGACAGGTCCCTGATTTTGAAGCTTTCTTT. This codes for CASSPGQVPDFEAFF. This rearrangement joins TRBV19 to TRBJ1-1, with 7 bases fitting TRBD1. J lost 7 bases, V lost 5 bases, and 13 bases had no gene match. CDR3 length: 15 residues. CDR1 is LNHDA, CDR2 SQIVND, per germline (reference sequence).

CDR3 sequence (DNA): TGTGCCAGCAGCTTAGGCAGGGGACAGGGGCCCGCCTATGGCTACACCTTC. It encodes CASSLGRGQGPAYGYTF. V is TRBV11-3 and J is TRBJ1-2; 10 bases map to TRBD1. The V segment lost 1 base and the J segment 4 bases; nucleotides outside the gene matches: 9. CDR3 length: 17 amino acids. Per germline, CDR1 SGHNT and CDR2 YENEEA.

The chain has TRBV2 and TRBJ1-2; no clear D. The V end was cut by 2 bases, the J end by 6 bases, with 7 bases between. Germline V gene lookup returns CDR1 SNHLY and CDR2 FYNNEI. The CDR3 consists of 12 residues. Here the CDR3 DNA reads TGTGCCAGCAGTGAATCCCGTGATGGCTACACCTTC. Its protein product is CASSESRDGYTF.

The V and J genes are TRBV15 and TRBJ2-2; no reliable D call. V was trimmed by 1 base and J by 0 bases, leaving 9 bases between them. The CDR3 runs 16 residues. Germline V gene lookup returns CDR1 LNHNV and CDR2 YYDKDF (reference sequence). The CDR3 loop reads CATSRGQLANTGELFF. CDR3 nucleotides: TGTGCCACCAGCAGAGGGCAGCTCGCGAACACCGGGGAGCTGTTTTTT.

This clone was detected only once. This chain connects TRBV3-1 (or the pseudogene TRBV3-2) to TRBJ2-3; no reliable D call. The V end lost 0 bases, the J end lost 1 base, and 26 bases lay between the germline ends. This CDR3 comprises 21 residues. Germline V lookup: CDR1 LGHDT, CDR2 YNNKEL (reference sequence). CDR3 region: CASSQDRLRSPAALGTDTQYF. The CDR3 region has the DNA TGTGCCAGCAGCCAAGACAGACTCCGATCCCCGGCGGCCCTCGGCACAGATACGCAGTATTTT.

The V and J genes are TRBV5-1 and TRBJ2-7; 13 bases are a match to TRBD2. The length of the CDR3 is 16 residues. V was pared by 4 bases and J by 0 bases, with 4 bases of the junction left unmatched. In germline, CDR1 is SGHRS, CDR2 YFSETQ. The CDR3 coding sequence is TGCGCCAGCAGCGGCAGGACTAGCGGGAGCTCCTACGAGCAGTACTTC. Translated: CASSGRTSGSSYEQYF. The complete variable domain, with remaining parts taken from reference TRBV5-1 and TRBJ2-7, reads KAGVTQTPRYLIKTRGQQVTLSCSPISGHRSVSWYQQTPGQGLQFLFEYFSETQRNKGNFPGRFSGRQFSNSRSEMNVSTLELGDSALYLCASSGRTSGSSYEQYFGPGTRLTVT.

V gene TRBV21-1 combines with J gene TRBJ2-7; TRBD2, the table's D call, lacks a check against the DNA. TRBV21-1 is an annotated pseudogene. CDR3 size: 21 residues. The CDR3 coding sequence is TGTGCCAGCAGTCGACAAATACCGGGACTAGCGGCCAGAGACGTCTCCTACGAGCAGTACTTC. It codes for CASSRQIPGLAARDVSYEQYF.

This chain connects TRBV7-8 to TRBJ2-5; 9 nucleotides match TRBD2. Unmatched junction bases numbered 18, after V lost 5 bases and J lost 5 bases. The germline gives CDR1 SGHVS, CDR2 FQNEAQ. The CDR3 is 18 amino acids. CDR3 residues: CASSDDLVAGEIQETQYF. The CDR3 DNA is TGTGCCAGCAGCGACGATTTAGTAGCGGGAGAAATCCAGGAGACCCAGTACTTC.

The V and J genes are TRBV5-4 and TRBJ2-1; 8 positions match TRBD2. This CDR3 contains 15 residues. Germline V lookup: CDR1 SGHNT, CDR2 YYREEE (reference sequence). CDR3 region: CAALMAGGSYNEQFF. The CDR3 nucleotides read TGTGCGGCACTGATGGCGGGAGGCAGCTACAATGAGCAGTTCTTC.

V and J are TRBV5-4 and TRBJ2-2; perhaps TRBD2 as D (6 bases). V dropped 4 bases and J dropped 7 bases, with 17 bases sitting between them. The CDR3 totals 15 residues. Germline CDR1 reads SGHNT; CDR2 reads YYREEE (reference sequence). Written as DNA, the CDR3 is TGTGCCAGCAGCCCTGGTGGCGGGGCGATCGGGGAGCTGTTTTTT. It translates to CASSPGGGAIGELFF.

The J gene is TRBJ1-1, the V gene TRBV21-1. TRBV21-1 is a recognized pseudogene. The CDR3 has 16 amino acids. As DNA, the CDR3 is TGTGCCAGCAGCAAAAGGGGGGACGATCCGAACACTGAAGCTTTCTTT. It encodes CASSKRGDDPNTEAFF.

The rearrangement joins TRBV15 to TRBJ2-1; D is ambiguous. Trimming cost V 1 base and J 2 bases, with 6 bases left between them. The V gene's germline CDR1 is LNHNV and CDR2 YYDKDF (reference sequence). The CDR3 runs 14 residues. The DNA of the CDR3 is TGTGCCACCAGCAGAGTCGAGACCTACAATGAGCAGTTCTTC. Its translation is CATSRVETYNEQFF. The whole variable domain, remainder taken from reference TRBV15 and TRBJ2-1, is DAMVIQNPRYQVTQFGKPVTLSCSQTLNHNVMYWYQQKSSQAPKLLFHYYDKDFNNEADTPDNFQSRRPNTSFCFLDIRSPGLGDTAMYLCATSRVETYNEQFFGPGTRLTVL.